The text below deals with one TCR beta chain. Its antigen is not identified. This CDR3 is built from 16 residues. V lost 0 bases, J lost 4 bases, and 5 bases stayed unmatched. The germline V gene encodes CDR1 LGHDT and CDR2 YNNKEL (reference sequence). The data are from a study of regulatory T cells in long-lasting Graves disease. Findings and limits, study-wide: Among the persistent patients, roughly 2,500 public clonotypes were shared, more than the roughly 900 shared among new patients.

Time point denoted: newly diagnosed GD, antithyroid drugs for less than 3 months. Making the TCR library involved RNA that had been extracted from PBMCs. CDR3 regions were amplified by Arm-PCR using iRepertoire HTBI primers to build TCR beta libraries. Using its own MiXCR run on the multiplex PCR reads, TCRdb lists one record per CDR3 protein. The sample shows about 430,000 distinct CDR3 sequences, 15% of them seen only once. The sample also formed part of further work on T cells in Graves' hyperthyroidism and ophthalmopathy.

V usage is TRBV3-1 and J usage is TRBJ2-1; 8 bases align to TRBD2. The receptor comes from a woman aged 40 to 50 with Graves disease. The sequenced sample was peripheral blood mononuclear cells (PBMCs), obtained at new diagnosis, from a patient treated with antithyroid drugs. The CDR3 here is CASSQEPSGRYNEQFF. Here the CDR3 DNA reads TGTGCCAGCAGCCAAGAACCCAGCGGGAGATACAATGAGCAGTTCTTC.